This TCR beta chain stems from a study of CD8 T cells in Susac syndrome. Healthy donors were controls matched for age and sex. TEMRA cells were FACS-enriched, with CD8+ and CD4+ T cells isolated negatively. The RNA input was roughly 0.45 to 1 ug, and it was reverse transcribed with random hexamers. The CDR3 of TCR beta was amplified by immunoSEQ multiplex PCR across 54 Vbeta and 13 Jbeta. TCRdb called the immunoSEQ multiplex PCR reads again in MiXCR, with one record for every CDR3 protein. The sample shows some 100,000 distinct CDR3 sequences, 80% to 95% of them seen only once. There are 13 residues in the CDR3. Germline CDR1 reads MNHEY; CDR2 reads SVGAGI. V gave up 7 bases and J gave up 5 bases, with 14 bases separating them.

The sample taken for sequencing was CD4+ T cells from PBMCs. The clonotype originates from a human donor in good health. The V gene is TRBV6-5, the J gene TRBJ1-1, with D tentatively TRBD1 (6 bases). The CDR3 region is CASNLGGGTEAFF. CDR3 coding DNA: TGTGCCAGCAATTTGGGAGGGGGGACTGAAGCTTTCTTT.